These 26 T cell receptor beta chains came from one sample sequenced in a study of blood T cell repertoires in COVID-19. Sequenced by immunoSEQ multiplex PCR; TCRdb stores in-frame clones only, minus some. The data show approximately 270,000 clones, approximately 83% seen once. The sequenced sample was peripheral blood. These receptors originate from a man older than 75 with acute or convalescent COVID-19.

The J gene is TRBJ1-1, the V gene TRBV7-6, with 11 bases matching TRBD1. The length of the CDR3 is 14 residues. Germline lookup yields CDR1 SGHVS and CDR2 FNYEAQ. With 6 bases clipped from V and 6 bases from J, the junction kept 6 bases outside the gene matches. In DNA form, the CDR3 reads TGTGCCAGCAGACCCGGACAGGGGGCTGCTGAAGCTTTCTTT. Protein: CASRPGQGAAEAFF. The full variable domain, its missing parts supplied by reference TRBV7-6 and TRBJ1-1, is GAGVSQSPRYKVTKRGQDVALRCDPISGHVSLYWYRQALGQGPEFLTYFNYEAQQDKSGLPNDRFSAERPEGSISTLTIQRTEQRDSAMYRCASRPGQGAAEAFFGQGTRLTVV.

This clone showed up just a few times. This chain uses TRBV7-2 with TRBJ1-2; no reliable D call. The CDR3 runs to 13 residues. Trimming took 5 bases from V and 4 from J, leaving 11 bases between them. From germline, CDR1 is SGHTA and CDR2 FQGNSA. The CDR3 DNA reads as TGTGCCAGCAGCCCCAAGTCGGGCTATGGCTACACCTTC. Protein product: CASSPKSGYGYTF.

The chain has TRBV2 and TRBJ1-6, with D hard to call. V lost 5 bases and J lost 13, with 9 bases in between. CDR3 length: 11 residues. Germline loops: CDR1 SNHLY, CDR2 FYNNEI. As DNA, the CDR3 is TGTGCCAGCAGTCCTCAGATGCCCCTCCACTTT. Amino acid sequence: CASSPQMPLHF.

V gene TRBV7-6 combines with J gene TRBJ2-7; the match to TRBD2 covers 7 bases. Germline V gene data show CDR1 as SGHVS and CDR2 as FNYEAQ. CDR3 size: 16 residues. V lost 5 bases and J lost 3; bases outside the gene matches: 13. The CDR3 DNA sequence: TGTGCCAGCAGCCCCAATTTAGGAGCGGGAAACTACGAGCAGTACTTC. This encodes CASSPNLGAGNYEQYF. The variable domain in full, with the rest retrieved from reference TRBV7-6 and TRBJ2-7, is GAGVSQSPRYKVTKRGQDVALRCDPISGHVSLYWYRQALGQGPEFLTYFNYEAQQDKSGLPNDRFSAERPEGSISTLTIQRTEQRDSAMYRCASSPNLGAGNYEQYFGPGTRLTVT.

V gene TRBV5-4 combines with J gene TRBJ2-4; possibly TRBD1 for D (6 bases). V was shortened by 4 bases and J by 4 bases, with 15 bases between the two germline ends. Germline values: CDR1 SGHNT, CDR2 YYREEE (reference sequence). This CDR3 comprises 15 residues. CDR3 region: CASSHIRDTKNIQYF. The CDR3 DNA follows: TGTGCCAGCAGCCATATCCGGGACACAAAAAACATTCAGTACTTC.

The chain couples TRBV6-2 or TRBV6-3 to TRBJ1-1; TRBD1 aligns across 8 bases. V lost 5 bases, J lost 4 bases, and 9 bases stayed unmatched. Germline CDR1 reads MNHEY; CDR2 reads SVGEGT. The CDR3 spans 15 residues. CDR3: CASSTPGQGPTEAFF. The DNA of the CDR3 is TGTGCCAGCAGTACCCCCGGACAGGGCCCCACTGAAGCTTTCTTT.

The chain joins TRBV18 to TRBJ1-2; D gene ambiguous. Germline V CDR1 and CDR2: KGHSH, LQKENI. The CDR3 length is 16 residues. The V end lost 2 bases, the J end lost 0 bases, and 13 bases lay between the germline ends. CDR3 residues: CASSPEAASSNYGYTF. As DNA, the CDR3 is TGTGCCAGCTCACCAGAGGCGGCTTCGTCTAACTATGGCTACACCTTC.

This chain connects TRBV5-1 to TRBJ2-7, with TRBD2 matching 13 bases. The CDR3 covers 16 residues. J gave up 3 bases and V 0 bases, and 3 bases lay outside the gene matches. CDR1 and CDR2 (germline): SGHRS, YFSETQ. DNA of the CDR3: TGCGCCAGCAGCTTGGCCGGGACTAGCGGGAACTACGAGCAGTACTTC. This sequence encodes CASSLAGTSGNYEQYF.

The CDR3 protein is CASSITVPGSPLHF. CDR3 DNA sequence: TGTGCCAGCAGCATCACAGTCCCCGGTTCACCCCTCCACTTT. The V call is TRBV27, the J call TRBJ1-6; D is undetermined. The germline V gene encodes CDR1 MNHEY and CDR2 SMNVEV (reference sequence). The V and J ends lost 6 bases and 9 bases respectively, with 15 bases between them. The CDR3 loop spans 14 amino acids.

The chain combines TRBV12-5 with TRBJ1-3, with D possibly matching TRBD1 (5 bases). The CDR3 has 13 amino acids. In germline, CDR1 is LGHNT, CDR2 FRNRAP. CDR3 coding DNA: TGTGGAGTGGGAGGGGTCCTGGGAAACACCATATATTTT. Translated, it gives CGVGGVLGNTIYF. Using reference TRBV12-5 and TRBJ1-3 for the parts outside the CDR3, the full variable domain is DARVTQTPRHKVTEMGQEVTMRCQPILGHNTVFWYRQTMMQGLELLAYFRNRAPLDDSGMPKDRFSAEMPDATLATLKIQPSEPRDSAVYFCGVGGVLGNTIYFGEGSWLTVV.

This clone was seen more than once but under ten times. The chain is built from TRBV21-1 and TRBJ1-4. TRBV21-1 is reported as a pseudogene. CDR3 length: 15 amino acids. The CDR3 sequence: CASTFGRRCNEKLFF. The DNA for the CDR3 is TGTGCCAGCACGTTCGGACGGAGGTGTAATGAAAAACTGTTTTTT.

CDR3 residues: CASIKKVGLNQPQHF. The CDR3 nucleotides read TGTGCCAGCATTAAGAAAGTCGGACTGAATCAGCCCCAGCATTTT. The chain uses TRBV6-5 and TRBJ1-5; D call uncertain. CDR3 length equals 15 residues. V lost 7 bases and J lost 4, with 17 bases in between. Germline lookup yields CDR1 MNHEY and CDR2 SVGAGI.

V and J are TRBV24-1 and TRBJ1-2; 7 bases line up with TRBD1. Germline CDR1 reads KGHDR; CDR2 reads SFDVKD. The length of the CDR3 is 16 residues. The trim removed 1 base at V and 6 bases at J, leaving 10 bases unmatched. DNA of the CDR3: TGTGCCACCAGTGATTTCCGAGGGGGCGGGTTGGATGGCTACACCTTC. This gives the protein CATSDFRGGGLDGYTF.

J is TRBJ1-2 and V is TRBV5-1; tentatively, D is TRBD1 (6 bases). V was pared by 2 bases and J by 4 bases, with 12 bases between. CDR1 SGHRS and CDR2 YFSETQ come from the germline V gene. The CDR3 totals 14 residues. CDR3: CASSFVVGGYGYTF. The CDR3 nucleotides are TGCGCCAGCAGCTTTGTTGTAGGGGGCTATGGCTACACCTTC.

The chain is built from TRBV11-1 and TRBJ2-3; 8 nucleotides agree with TRBD1. V trimming: 5 bases; J trimming: 5 bases; junction bases outside the gene matches: 6. Germline V gene data show CDR1 as SGHAT and CDR2 as FQDESV (reference sequence). The CDR3 is 14 residues long. CDR3 DNA sequence: TGTGCCAGCAGCCCGAAGACAGGGGAAGATACGCAGTATTTT. It specifies CASSPKTGEDTQYF.

The CDR3 DNA reads TGTGCCAGCAGGGAGGGTCGTACGCAGTATTTT. It specifies CASREGRTQYF. The genes are TRBV2 and TRBJ2-3, with D tentatively TRBD2 (6 bases). V lost 6 bases and J 8 bases, leaving 9 bases between the germline ends. From germline, CDR1 is SNHLY and CDR2 FYNNEI. The CDR3 is 11 residues long.

The chain is built from TRBV9 and TRBJ2-3; tentative D call: TRBD2 (6 bases). Trimming shortened V by 3 bases and J by 3 bases, and 14 bases separated the two germline ends. Germline loops: CDR1 SGDLS, CDR2 YYNGEE. The CDR3 extends over 15 amino acids. CDR3 coding DNA: TGTGCCAGCAGCGGCCACTCGGGGAGGACAGATACGCAGTATTTT. Its protein product is CASSGHSGRTDTQYF.

The V call is TRBV12-5, the J call TRBJ2-6; 9 bases agree with TRBD1. Unmatched junction bases numbered 8, after V lost 2 bases and J lost 0 bases. The CDR3 is 19 amino acids. Germline V gene data show CDR1 as LGHNT and CDR2 as FRNRAP. CDR3 loop: CASGLSDGTGNSGANVLTF. The DNA for the CDR3 is TGTGCTAGTGGTTTGTCGGACGGGACAGGGAACTCTGGGGCCAACGTCCTGACTTTC.

CDR3 nucleotides: TGTGCCAGCAGTTTTTCCAGGGGGCTCGAGCAGTACTTC. Its translation: CASSFSRGLEQYF. This sequence joins TRBV12-3 or TRBV12-4 and TRBJ2-7; 8 bases align to TRBD1. This CDR3 is 13 amino acids long. V was clipped by 3 bases and J by 6 bases; unmatched bases: 4.

This clone was seen only a few times. The chain links TRBV18 to TRBJ1-5; no reliable D call. Deletions cut 4 bases from V and 14 bases from J, with 24 bases between. CDR1 is KGHSH, CDR2 LQKENI, per germline. CDR3 length equals 15 residues. This CDR3 is CASSRGPEVNTAKHF. In nucleotides, the CDR3 is TGTGCCAGCTCACGCGGCCCCGAAGTTAATACGGCAAAGCATTTT.

This chain uses TRBV5-1 with TRBJ1-4; 8 positions match TRBD1. CDR3 length: 14 amino acids. Unmatched junction bases numbered 6, after V lost 4 bases and J lost 7 bases. Germline V gives CDR1 SGHRS, CDR2 YFSETQ. The CDR3 sequence: CASSPGQGGEKLFF. The DNA for the CDR3 is TGCGCCAGCAGCCCCGGACAGGGCGGTGAAAAACTGTTTTTT.

The DNA for the CDR3 is TGTGCCAGTAGGGAGGCCGCAACTAATGAAAAACTGTTTTTT. This encodes CASREAATNEKLFF. The chain is built from TRBV19 and TRBJ1-4; D is undetermined. The CDR3 has 14 amino acids. Germline CDR1 and CDR2: LNHDA and SQIVND (reference sequence). Between the trimmed V and J ends, which lost 6 bases and 0 bases, there was a span of 8 bases.

In this sample, this clone turned up once. This rearrangement joins TRBV5-1 to TRBJ1-2, with TRBD1 matching over 8 bases. In germline, CDR1 is SGHRS, CDR2 YFSETQ. The V gene end was trimmed by 0 bases and the J gene end by 6 bases; junction bases not matched to a gene: 4. This CDR3 comprises 14 residues. The CDR3 protein is CASSLGTGKDGYTF. CDR3 bases: TGCGCCAGCAGCTTGGGGACAGGGAAGGATGGCTACACCTTC. Using reference TRBV5-1 and TRBJ1-2 for the parts outside the CDR3, the full variable domain is KAGVTQTPRYLIKTRGQQVTLSCSPISGHRSVSWYQQTPGQGLQFLFEYFSETQRNKGNFPGRFSGRQFSNSRSEMNVSTLELGDSALYLCASSLGTGKDGYTFGSGTRLTVV.

This chain connects TRBV12-3 or TRBV12-4 to TRBJ1-4, with D possibly TRBD1 on 5 matching bases. The CDR3 is made up of 11 amino acids. CDR3: CASGVNEKLFF. CDR3 bases: TGTGCGTCGGGGGTGAATGAAAAACTGTTTTTT.

The chain joins TRBV4-1 to TRBJ2-1, with 8 bases aligning to TRBD2. Per the germline V gene, CDR1 is MGHRA and CDR2 is YSYEKL. The ends lost 4 bases at V and 10 bases at J; junction bases unmatched: 12. The CDR3 length is 15 residues. The CDR3 bases are TGCGCCAGCAGCCTTAGCGGGGTAGGGGTGGGGGAGCAGTTCTTC. Amino acids: CASSLSGVGVGEQFF.

J is TRBJ1-6 and V is TRBV19, with D possibly being TRBD1 (5 bases). V was trimmed by 7 bases and J by 6 bases, leaving 10 bases between them. CDR1 and CDR2 from the germline V gene are LNHDA and SQIVND (reference sequence). This CDR3 comprises 13 residues. The CDR3 DNA follows: TGTGCCAGTAAACAGGTCCTTAATTCACCCCTCCACTTT. It encodes CASKQVLNSPLHF.